This T cell receptor (beta chain) was obtained from a study of shared clonotypes between healthy human individuals (dated by TCRdb to the early 2020s). With regard to the full study: The cohort included a few men and a couple of women between 18 and 49 years of age. For each donor, CD4 naive and CD4 memory were each run on three plates, CD8 naive on two plates, and CD8 memory on one plate. Blood TCR repertoires of about 5 healthy adults were deeply sequenced to estimate repertoire size and the extent of clonotype sharing between individuals. To increase sequencing depth and limit assay-specific biases, TCR repertoire library preparation and sequencing were carried out by different laboratories using diverse techniques. Leukapheresis yielded between about 0.94 and 10 billion PBMCs per donor.

Using the deep immunoSEQ assay, TCR CDR3 regions were amplified from genomic DNA by multiplex PCR. Extracted genomic DNA from each cell subset was distributed evenly across all wells of several immunoSEQ 96-well plates, and each plate was treated as a replicate. For sorted subsets, around 200 ng genomic DNA, equal to about 30,000 T cell genomes, was loaded into each replicate PCR. Purified libraries were measured with a Qubit 3.0 fluorometer, size-checked on a Bioanalyzer 2100, and measured again with the KAPA Library Quantification kit. Every immunoSEQ 96-well plate was sequenced on a separate single-read 150-cycle Illumina NextSeq 550 flow cell. In the paper's pipeline: The immunoSEQ output contained only junctional sequences without quality scores, so filtering could not match that applied to full-length reads. Sequences were annotated with PyIR, a Python wrapper for IgBLAST v1.9, using IMGT germline references to assign V/J genes and CDR3. Reads with weak V/J assignments (E-value above 1e-6), missing CDR3, stop codons, out-of-frame junctions, or ambiguous translated residues were removed. V3J clonotypes were defined by identical inferred V gene, J gene, and CDR3 amino acid sequence. Percentage overlap between repertoires was computed as shared unique clonotypes divided by the size of the smaller repertoire. Richness of each repertoire was evaluated using RTK rarefaction, the Chao1 estimator, and Recon v2.1 estimates of unobserved clonotypes. OLGA was used to compute generation probabilities for all TCRbeta clonotypes that the gDNA method yielded from a few donors. Sourced from immuneACCESS, this table was stored by TCRdb with only in-frame sequences that have V and J called. A share of the clones is absent; for the studies checked, an unresolved V gene accounts for under half, and the remainder has no known explanation. D and trimming were read from the DNA, whereas the V and J calls and clone size are those reported in that table. Here the sample has 950,000 to 1,300,000 clones; roughly 75% occur a single time. The top ten clones comprise roughly 1.5% of the sample.

General conclusions and limits of the study: Rarefaction of sorted-subset datasets indicated incomplete sequencing despite the large sequencing depth. Approximately 5% of naive CD4, roughly 3.5% of naive CD8, about 2.4% of memory CD4, and less than 0.45% of memory CD8 clonotypes were shared across four donors. Compared with non-shared clonotypes, clonotypes shared by all four sorted-subset donors had higher generation probabilities. The small number of donors limited the genetic and exposure-history diversity represented. Sampling was restricted to blood, and TCR repertoires in tissue are likely to differ from TCR repertoires in blood. Estimated clonotype richness was generally larger for naive than for memory subsets. Based on pairwise subsampling, the degree of clonotype sharing among donors was expected to be affected by sequencing depth.

Donors were healthy HIV-negative adults with no recently reported acute infections or vaccinations. Only Caucasian adults living in Nashville, Tennessee, USA were represented among the donors. Magnetic negative selection was used to enrich CD4+ T cells, after which naive cells were positively selected on CD45RA and the negative fraction became the memory subset. Blood was collected by leukapheresis, and PBMCs were isolated by Ficoll-Histopaque density gradient centrifugation and then cryopreserved in liquid nitrogen vapor phase. Analytical flow cytometry was used to check the purity and quantity of every magnetically sorted T cell population. From each sorted fraction, genomic DNA was isolated and quantified by UV absorbance on a Nanodrop 2000c. The CDR3 goes from the cysteine to the phenylalanine over 14 residues. The retained sequence is limited to the CDR3, 42 bases, with the frame set at the first base. The V and J ends are trimmed by 1 base and 7 bases, leaving 11 bases between them. CDR1 and CDR2 are drawn from the germline V gene: SGHTA, FQGNSA.

Notes on this clone: Its antigen is not yet known. Base qualities are not provided; no much larger clone lies one nucleotide away.

This receptor chain uses TRBV7-2 and TRBJ2-1; TRBD2 could be the D gene, as 5 bases match. Sequencing was carried out using memory CD4+ T cells sorted from blood. The cell subset or site label corresponds to: CD45RA-negative fraction. This receptor was identified in a man between 18 and 35 years old in good health. The DNA sequence reads TGTGCCAGCAGCTTAGGGCTAGCAACGAATGAGCAGTTCTTC. Translated, this is CASSLGLATNEQFF. Reference TRBV7-2 and TRBJ2-1 genes cover what lies past the CDR3, so the full variable domain is GAGVSQSPSNKVTEKGKDVELRCDPISGHTALYWYRQSLGQGLEFLIYFQGNSAPDKSGLPSDRFSAERTGGSVSTLTIQRTQQEDSAVYLCASSLGLATNEQFFGPGTRLTVL.